The present TCR beta chain was sequenced within a study of metastatic and nonmetastatic thyroid tumors (dated by TCRdb to 2020 to 2022). For the wider study: The researchers compared repertoires between peripheral blood samples and tumor or nodule tissue samples from patients with malignant or benign thyroid disease.

Sequences SGHTA (CDR1) and FQGNSA (CDR2) are obtained from the germline V gene. V drops 1 base and J drops 6 bases, leaving 13 bases in between. There are 15 amino acids in the CDR3, from cysteine to phenylalanine inclusive. The retained sequence is limited to the CDR3, 45 bases, with the frame set at the first base. The paper as a whole reports these results and caveats: In both blood and tumor samples, TCR beta diversity was reported to be significantly higher in malignant tumors than in benign nodules.

No patient had received any treatment before thyroid surgery. Patient clinical samples collected from the early 2010s to the late 2010s were retrospectively analysed using T-cell receptor beta sequencing. This clone has a single count. Its antigen is still unknown. No base-level quality is on record; no much larger clone is a single base apart. One read yields weak evidence. Receptor libraries were prepared by PCR. The reads were generated on an Illumina HiSeq 4000. High-throughput sequencing was used to profile the TCR beta-chain CDR3 region of every patient. In the paper's pipeline: CDR3 differences across clinicopathological groups were used to build a classifier for discriminating distant-metastatic papillary thyroid cancer patients. The Shannon index was used to assess repertoire diversity, and the Morisita-Horn index was used to assess tumor-blood repertoire similarity. TCRdb passed the public sequencing reads through fastp at Q25 and MiXCR, retaining productive beta sequences. The authors' filters were not applied to this entry. This sample lists approximately 82,000 clones; approximately 13% were detected once. The ten largest clones take up around 9% of the sample.

The sequencing sample was made of tumor tissue. Here the chain combines TRBV7-2 and TRBJ1-3; a weak D assignment points to TRBD1 (6 bases agree). This TCR was recovered from a female donor with papillary thyroid cancer or a benign thyroid nodule (not recorded which). Some clones in this sample may be carry-over from other donors' samples. The CDR3 reads CASSLGAGEENTIYF. The sequenced DNA is TGTGCCAGCAGCTTAGGGGCAGGGGAGGAAAACACCATATATTTT.